The 32 T cell receptor beta chains listed next were all sequenced from one sample in a study of shared clonotypes between healthy human individuals. This table comes from immunoSEQ multiplex PCR, and its TCRdb copy is limited to in-frame clones, with some not included. The data contain 2,500,000 or so clones, roughly 93% of them singletons. Sequencing was carried out using naive CD4+ T cells from PBMCs. Subset reported: CD45RA+ positively selected. Every receptor here comes from a man aged 18 to 29 in good health. Some clones in this sample may be carry-over from other donors' samples.

The chain is built from TRBV9 and TRBJ2-3; D call uncertain. The germline CDR1 and CDR2 sequences are SGDLS and YYNGEE. The CDR3 is 15 amino acids. V was trimmed by 4 bases and J by 5 bases, leaving 17 bases between them. The CDR3 loop reads CASSPRDGYLDTQYF. In DNA form, the CDR3 reads TGTGCCAGCAGCCCTCGAGATGGGTACTTAGATACGCAGTATTTT.

The CDR3 bases are TGTGCCAGCAGCAGGGACAGGGGGGGAAACATTCAGTACTTC. Translation gives CASSRDRGGNIQYF. The genes are TRBV11-2 and TRBJ2-4, with TRBD1 matching 11 bases. The CDR3 totals 14 residues. CDR1 is SGHAT and CDR2 is FQNNGV in the germline V gene. Germline trimming cut 5 bases from V and 6 bases from J; bases unmatched to any gene: 3.

The chain couples TRBV25-1 to TRBJ1-1, with 12 bases matching TRBD1. The CDR3 runs to 15 residues. The germline V gene encodes CDR1 MGHDK and CDR2 SYGVNS. The V gene end was trimmed by 2 bases and the J gene end by 8 bases; junction bases not matched to a gene: 6. CDR3 coding DNA: TGTGCCAGCAGTGAAGCAGGGACAGGGGGCGTGGAAGCTTTCTTT. Translated, it gives CASSEAGTGGVEAFF. Combining the CDR3 with reference TRBV25-1 and TRBJ1-1 gives the whole variable domain EADIYQTPRYLVIGTGKKITLECSQTMGHDKMYWYQQDPGMELHLIHYSYGVNSTEKGDLSSESTVSRIRTEHFPLTLESARPSHTSQYLCASSEAGTGGVEAFFGQGTRLTVV.

This sequence joins TRBV7-8 and TRBJ2-3; 11 nucleotides agree with TRBD2. Germline CDR1 is SGHVS and CDR2 is FQNEAQ. This CDR3 comprises 15 residues. Unmatched junction bases numbered 8, after V lost 8 bases and J lost 4 bases. CDR3 residues: CASGTSGRVSDTQYF. CDR3 nucleotide sequence: TGTGCCAGCGGAACTAGCGGGAGAGTTTCAGATACGCAGTATTTT.

The chain links TRBV4-3 to TRBJ2-2; 7 bases fit TRBD1. V lost 3 bases and J lost 3; bases outside the gene matches: 7. From germline, CDR1 is LGHNA and CDR2 YSLEER. The length of the CDR3 is 16 residues. For the CDR3, the DNA is TGCGCCAGCAGCCAGTTACAGGGGCATGACACCGGGGAGCTGTTTTTT. Translation: CASSQLQGHDTGELFF.

V and J are TRBV19 and TRBJ1-3; no firm D call. Germline CDR1 reads LNHDA; CDR2 reads SQIVND (reference sequence). Trimming cost V 5 bases and J 4 bases, with 15 bases left between them. The CDR3 consists of 15 residues. The CDR3 spells CASSQDSTGGNTIYF. The CDR3 nucleotides read TGTGCCAGTAGTCAAGACTCCACTGGCGGAAACACCATATATTTT.

This clone appeared a single time. The chain employs TRBV5-1 and TRBJ2-6; D remains ambiguous. The length of the CDR3 is 18 residues. Trimming stripped 0 bases from V and 4 bases from J, with 17 bases between. From germline, CDR1 is SGHRS and CDR2 YFSETQ. This CDR3 is CASSLGQVLFSGANVLTF. CDR3 coding DNA: TGCGCCAGCAGCTTGGGGCAGGTACTTTTTTCCGGGGCCAACGTCCTGACTTTC. The entire variable domain, with the rest obtained from reference TRBV5-1 and TRBJ2-6, is as follows: KAGVTQTPRYLIKTRGQQVTLSCSPISGHRSVSWYQQTPGQGLQFLFEYFSETQRNKGNFPGRFSGRQFSNSRSEMNVSTLELGDSALYLCASSLGQVLFSGANVLTFGAGSRLTVL.

V gene TRBV7-6 combines with J gene TRBJ2-1; D is tentatively TRBD1 or TRBD2 (5 bases each). CDR3 length: 13 residues. Trimming took 5 bases from V and 8 from J, leaving 13 bases between them. CDR1 and CDR2 (germline): SGHVS, FNYEAQ. The CDR3 reads CASSGRVSDEQFF. In DNA form, the CDR3 reads TGTGCCAGCAGCGGCAGGGTTAGCGATGAGCAGTTCTTC.

V usage is TRBV30 and J usage is TRBJ2-1; D possibly corresponds to TRBD1 (5 bases). Germline V gene sequence: CDR1 GTSNPN, CDR2 SVGIG (reference sequence). The V gene lost 1 base and the J gene lost 0 bases, with 10 bases spanning the gap. CDR3 length: 15 amino acids. The chain's CDR3 is CAWSEGFSSYNEQFF. In DNA, the CDR3 is TGTGCCTGGAGTGAGGGGTTTAGCTCCTACAATGAGCAGTTCTTC.

This chain links TRBV5-4 with TRBJ2-4; D possibly corresponds to TRBD1 (6 bases). The germline CDR1 and CDR2 sequences are SGHNT and YYREEE (reference sequence). The CDR3 length is 14 residues. Trimming left V 4 bases short and J 1 base short, with 9 bases between. The CDR3 DNA follows: TGTGCCAGCAGCCCAGGGGACGCCAAAAACATTCAGTACTTC. Its translation: CASSPGDAKNIQYF. The full variable domain, in which reference TRBV5-4 and TRBJ2-4 provide the parts outside the CDR3, is ETGVTQSPTHLIKTRGQQVTLRCSSQSGHNTVSWYQQALGQGPQFIFQYYREEENGRGNFPPRFSGLQFPNYSSELNVNALELDDSALYLCASSPGDAKNIQYFGAGTRLSVL.

Note on this clone: The same CDR3 arises from other DNA sequences in this sample as well. This chain joins TRBV5-1 and TRBJ1-5; 7 bases are a match to TRBD1. This CDR3 comprises 15 residues. V was clipped by 4 bases and J by 0 bases; unmatched bases: 4. CDR1 is SGHRS and CDR2 is YFSETQ in the germline V gene. Here the CDR3 DNA reads TGCGCCAGCAGCGCCGGGACAGATAGCAATCAGCCCCAGCATTTT. It yields the protein CASSAGTDSNQPQHF.

The chain joins TRBV7-9 to TRBJ2-7; D possibly matches TRBD1 or TRBD2 (5 bases each). Between the trimmed V and J ends, which lost 4 bases and 2 bases, there was a span of 18 bases. Germline CDR1 and CDR2: SEHNR and FQNEAQ (reference sequence). CDR3 length equals 16 residues. The chain's CDR3 is CASSSREGVLPYEQYF. In nucleotides, the CDR3 is TGTGCCAGCAGCTCCCGGGAAGGGGTCCTGCCCTACGAGCAGTACTTC. Supplemented by reference TRBV7-9 and TRBJ2-7, the full variable domain reads DTGVSQNPRHKITKRGQNVTFRCDPISEHNRLYWYRQTLGQGPEFLTYFQNEAQLEKSRLLSDRFSAERPKGSFSTLEIQRTEQGDSAMYLCASSSREGVLPYEQYFGPGTRLTVT.

This clone has only a few counts. This rearrangement joins TRBV4-2 to TRBJ1-2; 8 positions agree with TRBD1. The CDR3 has 14 residues. The V gene's germline CDR1 is LGHNA and CDR2 YNFKEQ. The V and J ends lost 5 bases and 1 base, in that order; junction bases with no gene match: 3. In nucleotides, the CDR3 is TGTGCCAGCAGCGAAGGACAGGGTAACTATGGCTACACCTTC. It is translated as CASSEGQGNYGYTF.

The chain carries TRBV6-5 and TRBJ2-1; D is possibly TRBD1 (5 bases). Between the trimmed V and J ends, which lost 2 bases and 9 bases, there was a span of 11 bases. CDR1 and CDR2 from the germline V gene are MNHEY and SVGAGI. The CDR3 consists of 13 residues. The CDR3 region is CASSYVGVGEQFF. As DNA, the CDR3 is TGTGCCAGCAGTTACGTAGGGGTAGGTGAGCAGTTCTTC.

This clone has only a few counts. V and J are TRBV2 and TRBJ1-5, with TRBD1 as a possible D gene (6 bases). The V end lost 4 bases, the J end lost 7 bases, and 14 bases lay between the germline ends. Germline V CDR1 and CDR2: SNHLY, FYNNEI. The CDR3 spans 14 residues. Here the CDR3 DNA reads TGTGCCAGCAGTGGATCCGCAGGGGAGCAGCCCCAGCATTTT. It specifies CASSGSAGEQPQHF.

The chain employs TRBV30 and TRBJ1-6; D not certain. V gave up 3 bases and J gave up 8 bases, with 11 bases separating them. The germline V gene encodes CDR1 GTSNPN and CDR2 SVGIG (reference sequence). The CDR3 runs 13 residues. The CDR3 reads CAWSMGFDSPLHF. In DNA form, the CDR3 reads TGTGCCTGGAGCATGGGTTTCGATTCACCCCTCCACTTT. Variable domain in full (rest from reference TRBV30 and TRBJ1-6): SQTIHQWPATLVQPVGSPLSLECTVEGTSNPNLYWYRQAAGRGLQLLFYSVGIGQISSEVPQNLSASRPQDRQFILSSKKLLLSDSGFYLCAWSMGFDSPLHFGNGTRLTVT.

J is TRBJ1-5 and V is TRBV28; possible D gene TRBD1, 5 bases. The CDR3 consists of 16 residues. Trimming removed 4 bases at V and 2 bases at J, with 15 bases between. Germline lookup yields CDR1 MDHEN and CDR2 SYDVKM. DNA for the CDR3: TGTGCCAGCAGTTCCAGGCAGGGCGCGGGCAATCAGCCCCAGCATTTT. Translating gives CASSSRQGAGNQPQHF.

V is TRBV28 and J is TRBJ2-2; D is uncertain. V dropped 2 bases and J dropped 13 bases, with 8 bases sitting between them. Germline assignment: CDR1 MDHEN and CDR2 SYDVKM. The CDR3 loop spans 11 amino acids. In DNA form, the CDR3 reads TGTGCCAGCAGTTTAGAGTCTTCGCTGTTTTTT. Its protein is CASSLESSLFF.

The V gene is TRBV7-3, the J gene TRBJ2-2; 9 nucleotides line up with TRBD2. Per germline, CDR1 SGHTA and CDR2 FQGTGA. Losses at the gene ends were 5 bases for V and 4 bases for J; bases not matched to a gene: 5. This CDR3 comprises 15 residues. The chain's CDR3 is CASSPGTSLTGELFF. CDR3 nucleotides: TGTGCCAGCAGCCCCGGGACTAGCCTCACCGGGGAGCTGTTTTTT.

This clone was detected only once. The CDR3 here is CAISEGTGGQTEAFF. In nucleotides, the CDR3 is TGTGCCATCAGTGAGGGGACAGGGGGGCAGACTGAAGCTTTCTTT. This chain connects TRBV10-3 to TRBJ1-1, with TRBD1 identical over 11 bases. The length of the CDR3 is 15 residues. CDR1 ENHRY and CDR2 SYGVKD come from the germline V gene. Unmatched junction bases numbered 4, after V lost 2 bases and J lost 5 bases.

This chain links TRBV7-2 with TRBJ2-3; D is unresolved. Germline CDR1 SGHTA, CDR2 FQGNSA. Trimming removed 5 bases from V and 6 bases from J, with 12 bases in between. The CDR3 runs 13 residues. The chain's CDR3 is CASSGVSGDTQYF. Written as DNA, the CDR3 is TGTGCCAGCAGCGGGGTGTCCGGGGATACGCAGTATTTT.

The V and J genes are TRBV7-2 and TRBJ1-1; possible D gene TRBD1, 6 bases. The CDR3 has 13 residues. The germline V gene encodes CDR1 SGHTA and CDR2 FQGNSA. The V end was cut by 5 bases, the J end by 8 bases, with 15 bases between. In nucleotides, the CDR3 is TGTGCCAGCAGCCTAACCCGGACAGCAGAAGCTTTCTTT. This translates into CASSLTRTAEAFF.

The CDR3 bases are TGTGCCAGCTCACCACTAGCTAGCGGGGTAAAGAACGAGCAGTACTTC. The encoded protein is CASSPLASGVKNEQYF. This chain links TRBV18 with TRBJ2-7, with 9 bases matching TRBD2. V was pared by 1 base and J by 5 bases, with 9 bases of the junction left unmatched. CDR1 KGHSH and CDR2 LQKENI come from the germline V gene. This CDR3 has 16 amino acids.

This rearrangement joins TRBV9 to TRBJ1-3; D perhaps matches TRBD1 (5 bases). Trimming took 3 bases from V and 2 from J, leaving 9 bases between them. CDR3 length equals 14 residues. Germline V CDR1 and CDR2: SGDLS, YYNGEE. CDR3 nucleotide sequence: TGTGCCAGCAGCGCAGGGAATACTGGAAACACCATATATTTT. Translating it yields CASSAGNTGNTIYF.

The chain joins TRBV5-1 to TRBJ2-5, with 9 bases identical to TRBD1. This CDR3 contains 16 residues. Germline trimming cut 0 bases from V and 0 bases from J; bases unmatched to any gene: 3. CDR1 is SGHRS and CDR2 is YFSETQ in the germline V gene. The CDR3 sequence is CASSLEGTGYQETQYF. The CDR3 DNA reads as TGCGCCAGCAGCTTGGAGGGGACAGGGTACCAAGAGACCCAGTACTTC.

This chain links TRBV19 with TRBJ1-2; D is possibly TRBD1 (6 bases). The CDR3 consists of 14 residues. Germline V gene data show CDR1 as LNHDA and CDR2 as SQIVND (reference sequence). V lost 6 bases and J lost 4, with 15 bases in between. The CDR3 loop reads CASRSRDTGYGYTF. DNA for the CDR3: TGTGCCAGTAGATCCCGGGACACAGGCTATGGCTACACCTTC.

V gene TRBV7-9 combines with J gene TRBJ2-3; D is unresolved. CDR1 is SEHNR and CDR2 is FQNEAQ in the germline V gene (reference sequence). This CDR3 contains 15 residues. V lost 5 bases and J 2 bases, leaving 14 bases between the germline ends. CDR3 in amino acids: CASSHGGLFTDTQYF. CDR3 nucleotide sequence: TGTGCCAGCAGCCATGGCGGCCTGTTCACAGATACGCAGTATTTT.

The chain combines TRBV5-1 with TRBJ2-7; maybe TRBD1 (6 bases). This CDR3 has 13 amino acids. Germline V gene sequence: CDR1 SGHRS, CDR2 YFSETQ. V was clipped by 5 bases and J by 2 bases, with 11 bases between them. The CDR3 reads CASRRQEPYEQYF. The CDR3 DNA reads as TGCGCCAGCAGGAGACAGGAGCCCTACGAGCAGTACTTC.

The rearrangement joins TRBV19 to TRBJ2-1; D is uncertain. Germline V gives CDR1 LNHDA, CDR2 SQIVND (reference sequence). V lost 4 bases and J lost 8, with 18 bases in between. The CDR3 has 15 residues. The chain's CDR3 is CASSTTVTLDDEQFF. The CDR3 bases are TGTGCCAGTAGTACGACGGTTACTCTAGACGATGAGCAGTTCTTC.

The genes are TRBV5-1 and TRBJ2-7, with TRBD2 as a possible D gene (6 bases). CDR1 and CDR2 from the germline V gene are SGHRS and YFSETQ. The ends were cut back, 2 bases at V and 0 bases at J, with 9 bases in the middle. CDR3 size: 14 residues. As DNA, the CDR3 is TGCGCCAGCAGCTTTGGCGGGAACTCCTACGAGCAGTACTTC. Protein sequence: CASSFGGNSYEQYF.

The chain couples TRBV11-2 to TRBJ2-2; 13 nucleotides match TRBD2. J lost 6 bases, V lost 4 bases, and 11 bases had no gene match. Germline V gene lookup returns CDR1 SGHAT and CDR2 FQNNGV. The CDR3 loop spans 18 amino acids. CDR3 sequence: CASSSTSGRAWGAGELFF. DNA of the CDR3: TGTGCCAGCAGCTCCACTAGCGGGAGGGCCTGGGGTGCCGGGGAGCTGTTTTTT.

The J gene is TRBJ2-3, the V gene TRBV7-9; tentative D call: TRBD2 (6 bases). Between the trimmed V and J ends, which lost 1 base and 2 bases, there was a span of 13 bases. This CDR3 is 16 amino acids long. Looked up from germline, CDR1 is SEHNR and CDR2 is FQNEAQ (reference sequence). Here the CDR3 reads CASSLGGAGNTDTQYF. The CDR3 nucleotides are TGTGCCAGCAGCTTAGGGGGAGCGGGCAACACAGATACGCAGTATTTT.